The sequence of this TCR beta chain was determined in a study of blood T cell repertoires in COVID-19. Across the whole study: COVID-19 samples collected from the United States, Italy and Spain covered acute and convalescent phases.

Produced via immunoSEQ multiplex PCR; TCRdb's table is partial and in-frame only. The sample has roughly 230,000 clones, about 85% seen once. The sequence came from a man between 35 and 55 years old with acute or convalescent COVID-19. Sequenced: peripheral blood.

CDR3 amino acids: CASSTGTGGYEQYF. In DNA form, the CDR3 reads TGTGCCAGTTCGACCGGGACAGGGGGGTACGAGCAGTACTTC. V is TRBV19 and J is TRBJ2-7; the match to TRBD1 covers 11 bases. The CDR3 is 14 residues long. From germline, CDR1 is LNHDA and CDR2 SQIVND (reference sequence). Germline trimming cut 8 bases from V and 4 bases from J; bases unmatched to any gene: 7.